This T cell receptor beta chain was captured in a study of cytomegalovirus exposure and HLA in healthy donors. Germline V gene lookup returns CDR1 SGHNT and CDR2 YENEEA. The CDR3 runs 14 residues. Trimming left V 1 base short and J 1 base short, with 7 bases between. PCR was performed using 60 Vbeta and 13 Jbeta primers. Profiled with immunoSEQ multiplex PCR; TCRdb holds only in-frame clones, not every one. This sample has roughly 99,000 clones; approximately 80% occur once, and the top ten carry about 3.5%. Study findings and constraints: Among donors in an Asian-associated ancestry cluster, a later analysis reportedly found fewer N-insertions than the roughly 680-donor mean. Per a later analysis, about 17,000 TCR beta sequences showed association with HLA alleles at 0.05 false discovery rate. It was reported that TCR beta sequences correctly inferred the HLA-A and HLA-B alleles for most subjects.

This clone came up a few times. What it binds is not known. This TCR was sampled from a male donor in good health and CMV-seropositive. The chain uses TRBV11-3 and TRBJ1-1; the D is unclear. The sample was PBMCs. In DNA, the CDR3 is TGTGCCAGCAGCTTAGTGGGCAGGAACACTGAAGCTTTCTTT. This translates into CASSLVGRNTEAFF.